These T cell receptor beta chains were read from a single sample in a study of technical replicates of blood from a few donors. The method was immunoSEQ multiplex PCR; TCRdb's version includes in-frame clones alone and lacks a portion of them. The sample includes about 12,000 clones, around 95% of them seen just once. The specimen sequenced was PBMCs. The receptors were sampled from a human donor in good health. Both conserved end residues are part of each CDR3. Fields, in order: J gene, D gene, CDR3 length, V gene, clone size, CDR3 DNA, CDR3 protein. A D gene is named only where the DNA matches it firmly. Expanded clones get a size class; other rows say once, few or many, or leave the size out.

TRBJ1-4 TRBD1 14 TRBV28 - TGTGCCAGCAGTTATAGACAGGGGCGAGAAAAACTGTTTTTT CASSYRQGREKLFF
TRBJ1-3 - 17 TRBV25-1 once TGTGCCAGCAGTGAAATAAAGCACAGCTACTCTGGAAACACCATATATTTT CASSEIKHSYSGNTIYF
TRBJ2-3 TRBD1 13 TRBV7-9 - TGTGCCAGCAGCAACACAGGGGGCGATACGCAGTATTTT CASSNTGGDTQYF
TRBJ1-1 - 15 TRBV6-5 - TGTGCCAGCAGCTTTCAGGGAAAAGGCGGCACTGAAGCTTTCTTT CASSFQGKGGTEAFF
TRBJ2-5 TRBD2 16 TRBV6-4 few TGTGCCAGCAGTGCCGTGGCGGGAGAGGGGCGAGAGACCCAGTACTTC CASSAVAGEGRETQYF
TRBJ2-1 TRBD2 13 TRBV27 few TGTGCAGTCGGCGGGGGAACCTACAATGAGCAGTTCTTC CAVGGGTYNEQFF
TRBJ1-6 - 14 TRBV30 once TGTGCCTGGATCTCCCCACATCGAGGTTCACCCCTCCACTTT CAWISPHRGSPLHF
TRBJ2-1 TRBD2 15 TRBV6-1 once TGTGCCAGCAGGGCTGGCGGGAGCGAGGCAGATGAGCAGTTCTTC CASRAGGSEADEQFF
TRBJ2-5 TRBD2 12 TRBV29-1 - TGCAGCGTGCGGGGGAGCCAAGAGACCCAGTACTTC CSVRGSQETQYF
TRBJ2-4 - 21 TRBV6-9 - TGTGCCAGCAGTCCACACACACACACGATGGGACACCAACATTACCATAACATTCAGTACTTC CASSPHTHTMGHQHYHNIQYF
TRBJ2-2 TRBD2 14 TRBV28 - TGTGCCAGCAGTTTTGGCGGGAGGGCCGGGGAGCTGTTTTTT CASSFGGRAGELFF
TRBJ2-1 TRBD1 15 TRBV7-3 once TGTGCCAGCAGGCAGGGGACAGGGAGAAACAATGAGCAGTTCTTC CASRQGTGRNNEQFF
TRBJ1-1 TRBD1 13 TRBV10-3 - TGTGCCATCTCAGGGGGGATGAACACTGAAGCTTTCTTT CAISGGMNTEAFF
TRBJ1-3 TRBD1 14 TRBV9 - TGTGCCAGCAGCGTGGACAGGGCGGCAGACACCATATATTTT CASSVDRAADTIYF
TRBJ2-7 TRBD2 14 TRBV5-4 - TGTGCCAGCAGCTTGGGGGGGGGAATCTACGAGCAGTACTTC CASSLGGGIYEQYF
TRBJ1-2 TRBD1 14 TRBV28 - TGTGCCAGCACTTCGGACAGGGGGCGCGATGGCTACACCTTC CASTSDRGRDGYTF
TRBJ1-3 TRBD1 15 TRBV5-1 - TGCGCCAGCAGCTTGAATGCAGGGGGAGGAAACACCATATATTTT CASSLNAGGGNTIYF
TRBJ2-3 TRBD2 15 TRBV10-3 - TGTGCCATCAGTGCCTCCGGGACTAGCGTAGATACGCAGTATTTT CAISASGTSVDTQYF
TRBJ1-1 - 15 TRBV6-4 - TGTGCCAGCAGTGAAAACCGACAGATGAACACTGAAGCTTTCTTT CASSENRQMNTEAFF
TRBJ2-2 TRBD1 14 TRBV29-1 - TGCAGCGCTGGACAGGGATTGAACACCGGGGAGCTGTTTTTT CSAGQGLNTGELFF
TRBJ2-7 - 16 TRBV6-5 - TGTGCCAGCAGTTACTCCCGCCCACCCCTAGGCTACGAGCAGTACTTC CASSYSRPPLGYEQYF
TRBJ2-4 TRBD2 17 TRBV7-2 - TGTGCCAGCAGCTTAGTGGGACTAGCGGGCACCAAAAACATTCAGTACTTC CASSLVGLAGTKNIQYF
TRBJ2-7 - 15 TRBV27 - TGTGCCAGCAGCCTCGCGGGGGCGACCCCGTACGAGCAGTACTTC CASSLAGATPYEQYF
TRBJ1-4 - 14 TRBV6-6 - TGTGCCAGCAGTCCCAAATCAACTAATGAAAAACTGTTTTTT CASSPKSTNEKLFF
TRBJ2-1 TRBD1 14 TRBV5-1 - TGCGCCAGCAGCTTGGGGACAGGGGGGGGTGAGCAGTTCTTC CASSLGTGGGEQFF
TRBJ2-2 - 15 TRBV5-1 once TGCGCCAGCAGCTCAGCAAGCTCGGGCACCGGGGAGCTGTTTTTT CASSSASSGTGELFF
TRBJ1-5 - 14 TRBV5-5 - TGTGCCAGCAGCTCGGGTCTTAGCAATCAGCCCCAGCATTTT CASSSGLSNQPQHF
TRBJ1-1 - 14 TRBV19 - TGTGCCAGTAGATCAGGGTCGACCTCCCCTGAAGCTTTCTTT CASRSGSTSPEAFF
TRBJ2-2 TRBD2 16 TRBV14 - TGTGCCAGCAGCCACAGGACTAGCGGTGACACCGGGGAGCTGTTTTTT CASSHRTSGDTGELFF
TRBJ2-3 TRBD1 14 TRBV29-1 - TGCAGCGTTTCGGGACAGGGAGGGACAGATACGCAGTATTTT CSVSGQGGTDTQYF
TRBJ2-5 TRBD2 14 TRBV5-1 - TGCGCCAGCAGCGTGCCGGGGGAGGGAGGGACCCAGTACTTC CASSVPGEGGTQYF
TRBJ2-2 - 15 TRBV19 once TGTGCCAGTAGTATATACCAGGGGAAAAGCGGGGAGCTGTTTTTT CASSIYQGKSGELFF
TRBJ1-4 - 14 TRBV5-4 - TGTGCCAGCAGCTACCTTGGGGAGGGAGAAAAACTGTTTTTT CASSYLGEGEKLFF
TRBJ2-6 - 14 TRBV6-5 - TGTGCCAGCAGTTGGGGCCCTGGGGCCAACGTCCTGACTTTC CASSWGPGANVLTF
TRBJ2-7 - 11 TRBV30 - TGTGCCTGGAGGCTAGCATACGAGCAGTACTTC CAWRLAYEQYF
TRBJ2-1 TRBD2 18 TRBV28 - TGTGCCAGCCCCCCCTCTAGCGGGAGGGCTCGAATAGACAATGAGCAGTTCTTC CASPPSSGRARIDNEQFF
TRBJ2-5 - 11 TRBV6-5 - TGTGCCAGCACCAGCGCGGAGACCCAGTACTTC CASTSAETQYF
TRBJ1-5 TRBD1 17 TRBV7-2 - TGTGCCAGCAGCTTAGCGGTGCAGGGGGTGATCAATCAGCCCCAGCATTTT CASSLAVQGVINQPQHF
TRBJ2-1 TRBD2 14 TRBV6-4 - TGTGCCAGCAGTGACGGGACTAGCGGCAATGAGCAGTTCTTC CASSDGTSGNEQFF
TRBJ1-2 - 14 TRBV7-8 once TGTGCCAGCAGCTTGGGCACCTCTAACTATGGCTACACCTTC CASSLGTSNYGYTF
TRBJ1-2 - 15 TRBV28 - TGTGCCAGCATTCCTCGATGGAGCAGGGTCATGAGCTACACCTTC CASIPRWSRVMSYTF
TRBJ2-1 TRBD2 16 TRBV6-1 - TGTGCCAGCAGTGAACTATTTGCGGGAGTGACCAATGAGCAGTTCTTC CASSELFAGVTNEQFF
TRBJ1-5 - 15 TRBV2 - TGTGCCAGCACTATTCTACAGGTCCACAATCAGCCCCAGCATTTT CASTILQVHNQPQHF
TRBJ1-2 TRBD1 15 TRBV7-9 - TGTGCCACCCTACGGGACAGGGGGCCAAACTATGGCTACACCTTC CATLRDRGPNYGYTF